Given below is one TCR beta chain in context. This clone's antigen is unknown. Nothing much larger sits one base from this clone, and base qualities are not available. The CDR3 goes from the cysteine to the phenylalanine over 13 residues. Only the CDR3 region is kept as DNA, spanning 39 bases read in frame from base 1. The V and J ends are trimmed by 6 bases and 2 bases, leaving 9 bases between them. For CDR1 and CDR2, the germline V gene lists SGHDT and YYEEEE. The time point label on this specimen signifies: week 47, end of study. Every vaccine dose consisted of 300 ug of a 20-mer mutant IDH1 peptide in Montanide, administered subcutaneously together with topical imiquimod. Across visits V03 through V10, patients got a total of eight vaccinations, given in weeks 1, 3, 5, 7, 11, 15, 19 and 23. The donors had newly diagnosed IDH1-mutant astrocytomas of WHO grade 3 or 4 that showed loss of nuclear ATRX. The samples were drawn from NOA16, a multicentre, single-arm, open-label phase I trial in Germany that tested a mutant IDH1 peptide vaccine in humans for the first time. Genomic DNA for TCRB sequencing was extracted from EDTA blood using the DNeasy Blood and Tissue Kit.

The method was the immunoSEQ multiplex PCR assay. Following the manufacturer's protocol, the hsTCRB Kit was used to amplify rearranged TCR beta chain sequences. TCRB libraries were sequenced on an Illumina MiSeq. Under the source paper's analysis protocol: Demultiplexing, trimming and gene mapping were performed with the kit vendor's proprietary platform. TCRdb limited this immuneACCESS table to in-frame rearrangements with V and J called. A share of clones is missing; checked studies link under half to unresolved V genes, and the rest is unexplained. V, J and clone size are taken as reported in that table, and D and trimming were inferred from the DNA itself. This sample lists about 94,000 clones; about 90% were detected once. 0.77% of the sample rests with the top ten. The data derive from a study of a mutant IDH1 vaccine in newly diagnosed glioma (dated by TCRdb to the early 2020s). In the study overall: In the chemotherapy-containing groups, vaccination started alongside temozolomide cycles, whereas in patients who had radiotherapy alone it started 4-6 weeks after radiotherapy. The approximately 30 treated patients were 62.5% male and 37.5% female, with a mean age of approximately 38 years. Before enrollment, most patients had been given radiochemotherapy with temozolomide as standard therapy, while the rest had received either radiotherapy alone or temozolomide alone. Visit V12 was the week-35 safety follow-up and visit V13 was the week-47 end of study. Peripheral blood was collected at six visits: V03 (baseline), V05, V07, V10, V12 and V13. Longitudinal TCRB deep sequencing was performed for about two dozen treated patients wherever samples were available for exploratory analyses.

The study at large found these results: Immune responses induced by the vaccine were seen in 93.3% of patients across multiple MHC alleles. It was noted by the authors that analyses of patient blood samples could not be reproduced owing to sample limitations. PBMC samples for TCRB deep sequencing were selected based on availability. Pseudoprogression appeared unrelated to alterations in the top peripheral T cell clonotypes detected by TCRB sequencing.

The TCR comes from a woman in her fifties or sixties with glioma. Sample: PBMCs, taken from a glioma patient whose treatment included an IDH1 peptide vaccine. This chain is built from TRBV5-6 and TRBJ1-3; no D gene is confidently identified. The DNA sequence is as follows: TGTGCCAGCACCAGTAGGACTGGAAACACCATATATTTT. Its translation is CASTSRTGNTIYF.